These 21 T cell receptor beta chains came from one sample sequenced in a study of cytomegalovirus exposure and HLA in healthy donors. PCR involved 60 Vbeta and 13 Jbeta primers. Sequencing used immunoSEQ multiplex PCR; TCRdb keeps in-frame clones, though not all of them. This sample's clone table lists 140,000 to 150,000 clones. The specimen sequenced was PBMCs. The receptors were gathered from a male donor in good health and CMV-seronegative.

This sequence joins TRBV19 and TRBJ1-2, with no clear D. This CDR3 has 11 residues. Germline V CDR1 and CDR2: LNHDA, SQIVND (reference sequence). V lost 3 bases and J 8 bases, leaving 7 bases between the germline ends. The CDR3 coding sequence is TGTGCCAGTAGTATCGGAGCCGGCTACACCTTC. This codes for CASSIGAGYTF.

Comment on this clone: Other DNA sequences of this sample code for an identical CDR3. V and J are TRBV9 and TRBJ2-7; D possibly corresponds to TRBD1 (6 bases). The ends were cut back, 0 bases at V and 4 bases at J, with 11 bases in the middle. Germline V gene lookup returns CDR1 SGDLS and CDR2 YYNGEE. The CDR3 contains 14 residues. This CDR3 reads CASSVGGTGYEQYF. Written as DNA, the CDR3 is TGTGCCAGCAGCGTAGGAGGTACAGGGTACGAGCAGTACTTC.

The rearrangement joins TRBV6-1 to TRBJ1-2, with TRBD1 matching 7 bases. Germline CDR1 MNHNS, CDR2 SASEGT. The CDR3 runs to 15 residues. The V gene end was trimmed by 11 bases and the J gene end by 5 bases; junction bases not matched to a gene: 17. CDR3: CASIALKTGPYGYTF. Here the CDR3 DNA reads TGTGCCTCCATTGCACTTAAGACAGGGCCTTATGGCTACACCTTC.

This chain uses TRBV28 with TRBJ1-2; D is perhaps TRBD1 (6 bases). From germline, CDR1 is MDHEN and CDR2 SYDVKM. CDR3 length: 15 residues. V gave up 4 bases and J gave up 0 bases, with 12 bases separating them. CDR3 sequence (DNA): TGTGCCAGCAGTTCCATTGGGGGCTCTAACTATGGCTACACCTTC. As protein: CASSSIGGSNYGYTF.

The chain joins TRBV20-1 to TRBJ1-1; D is uncertain. CDR1 DFQATT and CDR2 SNEGSKA come from the germline V gene (reference sequence). V lost 6 bases and J lost 0, with 5 bases in between. The CDR3 is 11 residues long. The CDR3 DNA is TGCAGTGCCGCAGTGAACACTGAAGCTTTCTTT. This encodes CSAAVNTEAFF.

The rearrangement uses TRBV7-8 and TRBJ2-5; the D is unclear. Between the trimmed V and J ends, which lost 5 bases and 5 bases, there was a span of 9 bases. CDR3 size: 12 residues. Germline CDR1 SGHVS, CDR2 FQNEAQ. The CDR3: CASSPPSETQYF. CDR3 coding DNA: TGTGCCAGCAGCCCACCCAGTGAGACCCAGTACTTC. The full variable domain, with the rest looked up from reference TRBV7-8 and TRBJ2-5, is GAGVSQSPRYKVAKRGQDVALRCDPISGHVSLFWYQQALGQGPEFLTYFQNEAQLDKSGLPSDRFFAERPEGSVSTLKIQRTQQEDSAVYLCASSPPSETQYFGPGTRLLVL.

This chain links TRBV4-3 with TRBJ2-2; perhaps TRBD1 as D (6 bases). Germline loops: CDR1 LGHNA, CDR2 YSLEER. V was trimmed by 0 bases and J by 5 bases, leaving 13 bases between them. The CDR3 totals 16 residues. In DNA form, the CDR3 reads TGCGCCAGCAGCCAAGAGGGGACATCGAGGACCGGGGAGCTGTTTTTT. Amino acids: CASSQEGTSRTGELFF.

The rearrangement joins TRBV25-1 to TRBJ2-3, with 9 bases identical to TRBD1. The CDR3 totals 17 residues. Trimming at V came to 5 bases and at J to 4 bases, leaving 13 bases not matched to a gene. Per the germline V gene, CDR1 is MGHDK and CDR2 is SYGVNS. The CDR3 DNA reads TGTGCCAGCAGTCTGTTTTCCGGGACAGGGAGGGCAGATACGCAGTATTTT. This translates into CASSLFSGTGRADTQYF.

V is TRBV7-6 and J is TRBJ1-6, with 8 bases aligning to TRBD1. CDR3 length equals 15 residues. Germline CDR1 reads SGHVS; CDR2 reads FNYEAQ. J gave up 6 bases and V 4 bases, and 5 bases lay outside the gene matches. Here the CDR3 DNA reads TGTGCCAGCAGCTCAAACAGGGGGAGTAATTCACCCCTCCACTTT. Encoded protein: CASSSNRGSNSPLHF.

The V call is TRBV5-1, the J call TRBJ2-7, with D maybe TRBD1 (6 bases). The CDR3 covers 16 residues. Germline CDR1 reads SGHRS; CDR2 reads YFSETQ. Trimming removed 0 bases from V and 3 bases from J, with 16 bases in between. The CDR3 is CASSLEIGGKGYEQYF. In nucleotides, the CDR3 is TGCGCCAGCAGCTTGGAGATAGGGGGAAAGGGCTACGAGCAGTACTTC.

The rearrangement links TRBV28 to TRBJ2-7; 7 bases map to TRBD1. The V and J ends lost 7 bases and 4 bases, in that order; junction bases with no gene match: 10. Per the germline V gene, CDR1 is MDHEN and CDR2 is SYDVKM. There are 14 residues in the CDR3. DNA for the CDR3: TGTGCCAGCACTACGACGGACAGGCGGTACGAGCAGTACTTC. Its translation is CASTTTDRRYEQYF.

This chain connects TRBV5-1 to TRBJ1-2; 7 nucleotides agree with TRBD1. V was pared by 4 bases and J by 5 bases, with 17 bases of the junction left unmatched. The CDR3 loop spans 17 amino acids. Germline loops: CDR1 SGHRS, CDR2 YFSETQ. The CDR3 nucleotides are TGCGCCAGCAGCGAACGGACAGGTATGGTCCCTTTATATGGCTACACCTTC. Encoded protein: CASSERTGMVPLYGYTF.

The chain combines TRBV4-1 with TRBJ1-4; D perhaps matches TRBD1 (5 bases). Germline CDR1 reads MGHRA; CDR2 reads YSYEKL. This CDR3 is built from 17 residues. V lost 0 bases and J lost 7, with 18 bases in between. The CDR3 loop is CASSQEGRGTGPEKLFF. In nucleotides, the CDR3 is TGCGCCAGCAGCCAAGAAGGGCGGGGGACCGGACCTGAAAAACTGTTTTTT.

The chain carries TRBV27 and TRBJ1-2; D remains unclear. V dropped 1 base and J dropped 0 bases, with 6 bases sitting between them. The CDR3 contains 14 residues. Looked up from germline, CDR1 is MNHEY and CDR2 is SMNVEV (reference sequence). CDR3 loop: CASSLYGPNYGYTF. Written as DNA, the CDR3 is TGTGCCAGCAGTTTATATGGGCCTAACTATGGCTACACCTTC.

The chain uses TRBV10-3 and TRBJ2-2, with D perhaps TRBD2 (5 bases). The CDR3 extends over 11 amino acids. The germline gives CDR1 ENHRY, CDR2 SYGVKD. V was trimmed by 6 bases and J by 6 bases, leaving 5 bases between them. CDR3 sequence reads: CAISGAGELFF. The DNA for the CDR3 is TGTGCCATCAGCGGGGCCGGGGAGCTGTTTTTT.

The chain carries TRBV5-6 and TRBJ2-4; 7 bases line up with TRBD1. The germline V gene has CDR1 SGHDT and CDR2 YYEEEE. With V trimmed by 3 bases and J by 9 bases, 9 bases remained unmatched. This CDR3 has 14 residues. CDR3 DNA sequence: TGTGCCAGCAGCTCCCTCCGGGACAGCGTCATTCAGTACTTC. This gives the protein CASSSLRDSVIQYF. The whole variable domain, filled in from reference TRBV5-6 and TRBJ2-4, reads DAGVTQSPTHLIKTRGQQVTLRCSPKSGHDTVSWYQQALGQGPQFIFQYYEEEERQRGNFPDRFSGHQFPNYSSELNVNALLLGDSALYLCASSSLRDSVIQYFGAGTRLSVL.

The J gene is TRBJ1-4, the V gene TRBV19; a weak D match, TRBD1 (6 bases). V dropped 4 bases and J dropped 4 bases, with 10 bases sitting between them. The V gene's germline CDR1 is LNHDA and CDR2 SQIVND (reference sequence). The CDR3 consists of 14 residues. The CDR3 nucleotides are TGTGCCAGTAGTACTGGCAGGGGTAATGAAAAACTGTTTTTT. Its protein is CASSTGRGNEKLFF. Full variable domain (remainder filled in from reference TRBV19 and TRBJ1-4): DGGITQSPKYLFRKEGQNVTLSCEQNLNHDAMYWYRQDPGQGLRLIYYSQIVNDFQKGDIAEGYSVSREKKESFPLTVTSAQKNPTAFYLCASSTGRGNEKLFFGSGTQLSVL.

The V gene is TRBV11-2, the J gene TRBJ1-1; no definite D call. V was trimmed by 2 bases and J by 0 bases, leaving 7 bases between them. From germline, CDR1 is SGHAT and CDR2 FQNNGV. The CDR3 is 14 amino acids. The CDR3 bases are TGTGCCAGCAGCTTACTATCTATGAACACTGAAGCTTTCTTT. This codes for CASSLLSMNTEAFF.

The rearrangement joins TRBV20-1 to TRBJ2-1, with 8 bases aligning to TRBD2. V shed 3 bases, J shed 13 bases, and the junction held 5 bases outside the gene matches. Germline V gene sequence: CDR1 DFQATT, CDR2 SNEGSKA (reference sequence). The CDR3 length is 11 residues. The CDR3 loop is CSASRSGSQFF. In nucleotides, the CDR3 is TGCAGTGCTAGTAGGAGCGGGAGCCAGTTCTTC.

The chain's CDR3 is CASSPERDYQETQYF. The DNA of the CDR3 is TGTGCCAGCTCACCAGAGAGGGACTACCAAGAGACCCAGTACTTC. This chain uses TRBV18 with TRBJ2-5; D is possibly TRBD2 (6 bases). CDR3 length: 15 residues. Germline values: CDR1 KGHSH, CDR2 LQKENI. V was clipped by 2 bases and J by 0 bases, with 10 bases between them.

The chain employs TRBV18 and TRBJ1-5; D remains unclear. The CDR3 runs 15 residues. Trimming removed 6 bases at V and 4 bases at J, with 16 bases between. Germline V gene sequence: CDR1 KGHSH, CDR2 LQKENI. CDR3 nucleotides: TGTGCCAGCTCCCCCGTGGGAGGGCGGAATCAGCCCCAGCATTTT. Translation: CASSPVGGRNQPQHF.